This TCR beta chain derives from a study of cytomegalovirus exposure and HLA in healthy donors. Broader study findings: Later work found that TCR association rates differed between HLA loci; DRB1 had the most and HLA-C the fewest. Links to common viral pathogens appeared, in a later analysis, for several of the most significant clusters.

The CDR3 spans 14 residues. This clone was counted a single time. Antigen unknown. A multiplex PCR was run with 60 Vbeta primers and 13 Jbeta primers. TCRdb's table, derived via immunoSEQ multiplex PCR, lists solely in-frame clones and lacks some. The data contain 150,000 to 200,000 clones, around four fifths of them seen just once; the ten biggest clones take up about 4%. Sequenced input: PBMCs. The genes are TRBV21-1 and TRBJ2-7; the table's D call TRBD1 went unverified against the DNA. TRBV21-1 is an annotated pseudogene. The clonotype was recovered from a man aged 50 to 59 in good health and CMV-seropositive. The chain's CDR3 is CASSRGTIDYEQYF. CDR3 DNA sequence: TGTGCCAGCAGCAGGGGGACAATCGACTACGAGCAGTACTTC.